The present TCR beta chain was sequenced within a study of blood T cell repertoires in COVID-19. Some clones are missing from TCRdb's copy, which holds only in-frame ones; the method was immunoSEQ multiplex PCR. The table records about 220,000 clones, around 84% of them present only once. This CDR3 is 14 amino acids long. The V gene's germline CDR1 is MNHEY and CDR2 SVGAGI. The V and J ends lost 8 bases and 10 bases, in that order; junction bases with no gene match: 8. The chain has TRBV6-5 and TRBJ1-4; 12 bases match TRBD1. Input material: peripheral blood. The clonotype was recovered from a human donor in a cohort sampled during active COVID-19. DNA for the CDR3: TGTGCCAGCGGCGGGACAGGGGGCTTCGGAAAACTGTTTTTT. This sequence encodes CASGGTGGFGKLFF.